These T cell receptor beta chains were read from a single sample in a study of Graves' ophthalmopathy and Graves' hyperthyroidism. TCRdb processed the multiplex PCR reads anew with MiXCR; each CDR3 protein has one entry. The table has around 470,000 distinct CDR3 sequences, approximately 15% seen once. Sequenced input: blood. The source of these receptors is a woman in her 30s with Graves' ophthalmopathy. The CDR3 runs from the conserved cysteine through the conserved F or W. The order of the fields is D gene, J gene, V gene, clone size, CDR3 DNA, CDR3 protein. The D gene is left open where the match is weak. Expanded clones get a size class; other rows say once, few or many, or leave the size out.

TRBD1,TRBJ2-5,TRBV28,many,TGTGCCAGCAGTCACAATGCACAGGGGGCGACTGACCAAGAGACCCAGTACTTC,CASSHNAQGATDQETQYF
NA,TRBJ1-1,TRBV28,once,TGTGCCAGCAGAAAAAGACAAGGGACGAACACTGAAGCTTTCTTT,CASRKRQGTNTEAFF
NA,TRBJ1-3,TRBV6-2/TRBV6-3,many,TGTGCCAGCAGCTCGATTCGCAGCCCCCCGAAGACTGGAAACACCATATATTTT,CASSSIRSPPKTGNTIYF
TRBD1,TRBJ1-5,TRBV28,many,TGTGCCAGCAGTCAAACAGGGGGCGTTCAGCCCCAGCATTTT,CASSQTGGVQPQHF
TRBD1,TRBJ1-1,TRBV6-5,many,TGTGCCAGCAGGCGACAGGGGCCGAACACTGAAGCTTTCTTT,CASRRQGPNTEAFF
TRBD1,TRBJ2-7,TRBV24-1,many,TGTGCCACCAGTGATACCTACCTGGGACAGGGAGACGAGCAGTACTTC,CATSDTYLGQGDEQYF
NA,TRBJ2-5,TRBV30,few,TGTGCCTGGAGTGGTCCCCCGCGAGAGACCCAGTACTTC,CAWSGPPRETQYF
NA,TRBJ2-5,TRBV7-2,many,TGTGCCAGCAGCTTTCCGGGGGTAGAGACCCAGTACTTC,CASSFPGVETQYF
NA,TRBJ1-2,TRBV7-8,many,TGTGCCAGCACCCTGGACCCCTCCTATGGCTACACCTTC,CASTLDPSYGYTF
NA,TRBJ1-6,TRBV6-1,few,TGTGTTAATTCACCCCTCCACTTT,CVNSPLHF
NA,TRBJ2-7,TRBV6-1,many,TGTGCCAGCAGTGAAGCGTTCACAGAGCAGTACTTC,CASSEAFTEQYF
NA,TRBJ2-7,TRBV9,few,TGTGCCGGCAGCGTAGTCGGGGGCGGCGAGCAGTACTTC,CAGSVVGGGEQYF
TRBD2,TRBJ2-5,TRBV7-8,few,TGTGCCAGCAGCTTATCAGTAACTAGCGGGGGTCAAGAGACCCAGTACTTC,CASSLSVTSGGQETQYF
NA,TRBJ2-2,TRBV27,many,TGTGCCAGCAGTTTAAAACACACCGGGGAGCTGTTTTTT,CASSLKHTGELFF
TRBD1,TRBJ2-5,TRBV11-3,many,TGTGCCAGCAGCGACCTTGGGGACAGGGGCCAAGAGACCCAGTACTTC,CASSDLGDRGQETQYF
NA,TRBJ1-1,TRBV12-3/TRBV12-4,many,TGTGCCAGCATCCGGGACGGATCGAACACTGAAGCTTTCTTT,CASIRDGSNTEAFF
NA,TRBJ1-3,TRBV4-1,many,TGCGCCAGCAGCCACCTGGGGGCGTTAGGAAACACCATATATTTT,CASSHLGALGNTIYF
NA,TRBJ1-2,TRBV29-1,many,TGCAGCGCCGGAGAGATCGGTAACTATGGCTACACCTTC,CSAGEIGNYGYTF
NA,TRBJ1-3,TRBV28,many,TGTGCCAGCACCCTAGCAAACACCATATATTTT,CASTLANTIYF
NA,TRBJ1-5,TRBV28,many,TGTGCCAGCAGTTTTTACGGGGCGGGGCAGCCCCAGCATTTT,CASSFYGAGQPQHF
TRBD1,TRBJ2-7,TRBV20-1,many,TGCAGTGCTAAGGGGACAGGGGGTTTCGACGAGCAGTACTTC,CSAKGTGGFDEQYF
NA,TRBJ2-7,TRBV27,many,TGTGCCAGCAAAGGGGGGGGGCCAAGTGAGCAGTACTTC,CASKGGGPSEQYF
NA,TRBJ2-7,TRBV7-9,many,TGTGCCAGCAGCTTGTCAAGTCCCGAGCAGTACTTC,CASSLSSPEQYF
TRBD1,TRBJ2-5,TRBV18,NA,TGTGCCAGCTCATCAGATCAGGGGGCTGGGGAGACCCAGTACTTC,CASSSDQGAGETQYF
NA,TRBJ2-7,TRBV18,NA,TGTGCCAGCTCACCTGGGACCGCTATTGGGGAGCAGTACTTC,CASSPGTAIGEQYF
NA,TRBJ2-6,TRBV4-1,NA,TGCGCCAGCAGCAGGACGGGGATAAGCTCTGGGGCCAACGTCCTGACTTTC,CASSRTGISSGANVLTF
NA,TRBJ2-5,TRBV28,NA,TGTGCCAGCAGTTTAGGACGGCTCCAAGAGACCCAGTACTTC,CASSLGRLQETQYF
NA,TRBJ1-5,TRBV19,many,TGTGCCAGTAGTTGGGCCCACGGCGATCAGCCCCAGCATTTT,CASSWAHGDQPQHF
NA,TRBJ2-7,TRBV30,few,TGTGCCTGGAGTGAAGGCCACGGCGAGCAGTACTTC,CAWSEGHGEQYF
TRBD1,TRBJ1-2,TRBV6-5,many,TGTGCCAGCAGTACGACACAGGGGGGCTATGGCTACACCTTC,CASSTTQGGYGYTF
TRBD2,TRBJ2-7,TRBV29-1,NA,TGCAGCGTTGTACAGGGAGCGGGAGTTTTCCCCGAGCAGTACTTC,CSVVQGAGVFPEQYF
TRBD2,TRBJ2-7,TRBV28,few,TGTGCCAGCGACTCCACTGTAGCGGGAGGAGGGTCCTACGAGCAGTACTTC,CASDSTVAGGGSYEQYF
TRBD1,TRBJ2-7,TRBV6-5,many,TGTGCCAGCAGTTACCGCGGGACAGGCTACGAGCAGTACTTC,CASSYRGTGYEQYF
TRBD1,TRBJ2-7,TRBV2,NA,TGTGCCAGCAACCTTCCCCGACAGGGGAGCTACGAGCAGTACTTC,CASNLPRQGSYEQYF
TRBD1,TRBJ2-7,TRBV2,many,TGTGCCAGACCAATCGGGACAGCCTACGAGCAGTACTTC,CARPIGTAYEQYF
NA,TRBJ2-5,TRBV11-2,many,TGTGCCAGCAGCTTTTGGCAGGGCGAGACCCAGTACTTC,CASSFWQGETQYF
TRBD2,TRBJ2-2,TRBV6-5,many,TGTGCCAGCAGTTACGTTCCCAGCGGGAGGTCAGGGGAGCTGTTTTTT,CASSYVPSGRSGELFF
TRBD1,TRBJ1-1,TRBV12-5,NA,TGTGCTAGTGGTAAGACAGGGGGCTTTACTGAAGCTTTCTTT,CASGKTGGFTEAFF
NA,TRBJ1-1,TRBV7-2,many,TGTGCCAGCAGGCGTGCCCAAACTTTCTTT,CASRRAQTFF
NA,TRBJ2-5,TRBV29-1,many,TGCAGCATCGGGAGTCACGAGACCCAGTACTTC,CSIGSHETQYF
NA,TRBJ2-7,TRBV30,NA,TGTGCCTGGGAGAGCCCCGCGTCCGAGCAGTACTTC,CAWESPASEQYF
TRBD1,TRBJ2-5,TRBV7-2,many,TGTGCCAGCAGTAAACAGGGGGCTGCCCAGTACTTC,CASSKQGAAQYF